Listed below are T cell receptor beta chains from one sample, sequenced in a study of T cells in localized non-small cell lung cancer. The repertoire was sequenced with immunoSEQ multiplex PCR; TCRdb's copy has only in-frame clones and lacks some. The sample yields 58,000 or so clones, under 90% seen once. This specimen was peripheral blood, taken before any cancer treatment. The receptors come from a woman aged 35-75 years with stage I lung adenocarcinoma. The CDR3 runs from the conserved cysteine through the conserved F or W. D genes are given only for firm matches. Some rows have no size entry. The others give once, few or many, or a class for an expanded clone.

clone_size j_call cdr3_length d_call v_call cdr3_nt cdr3_aa
NA TRBJ2-7 16 TRBD1 TRBV9 TGTGCCAGCAGCGTAGGCCCCGGGACAGGGGCCTACGAGCAGTACTTC CASSVGPGTGAYEQYF
NA TRBJ1-5 19 TRBD1 TRBV7-9 TGTGCCAGCAGCCTTGAGCTGGGACAGGGCTTTCATAGCAATCAGCCCCAGCATTTT CASSLELGQGFHSNQPQHF
NA TRBJ2-1 14 NA TRBV7-7 TGTGCTAGCAGCATAGGAGGGGCTTACAATGAGCAGTTCTTC CASSIGGAYNEQFF
NA TRBJ1-2 16 NA TRBV28 TGTGCCAGCAGTCCTGATGGGGGGATGTTAGACTATGGCTACACCTTC CASSPDGGMLDYGYTF
NA TRBJ1-1 14 NA TRBV9 TGTGCCAGCAACCTGGTAGGGGGACCGGGTGAAGCTTTCTTT CASNLVGGPGEAFF
once TRBJ1-2 14 NA TRBV18 TGTGCCAGCTCACCAGGGGGCATGGACTATGGCTACACCTTC CASSPGGMDYGYTF
once TRBJ2-3 16 NA TRBV11-2 TGTGCCAGCAGCTCGGACGGGGGAATCGGCACAGATACGCAGTATTTT CASSSDGGIGTDTQYF
NA TRBJ1-2 12 NA TRBV2 TGTGCCAGCAGTGTTGGCGGCTATGGCTACACCTTC CASSVGGYGYTF
NA TRBJ1-1 15 NA TRBV2 TGTGCCAGCAGCAGTCCGACAGGCCAGAGCACTGAAGCTTTCTTT CASSSPTGQSTEAFF
NA TRBJ1-1 13 NA TRBV29-1 TGCAGCGTTTTTTTTCCCCTGAGGACTGAAGCTTTCTTT CSVFFPLRTEAFF
NA TRBJ2-5 13 NA TRBV5-1 TGCGCCAGCCGGGGAGGTACCCAAGAGACCCAGTACTTC CASRGGTQETQYF
NA TRBJ2-1 15 TRBD2 TRBV6-1 TGTGCCAGCAGGACCGGACTAGCGGGAGGGTATGAGCAGTTCTTC CASRTGLAGGYEQFF